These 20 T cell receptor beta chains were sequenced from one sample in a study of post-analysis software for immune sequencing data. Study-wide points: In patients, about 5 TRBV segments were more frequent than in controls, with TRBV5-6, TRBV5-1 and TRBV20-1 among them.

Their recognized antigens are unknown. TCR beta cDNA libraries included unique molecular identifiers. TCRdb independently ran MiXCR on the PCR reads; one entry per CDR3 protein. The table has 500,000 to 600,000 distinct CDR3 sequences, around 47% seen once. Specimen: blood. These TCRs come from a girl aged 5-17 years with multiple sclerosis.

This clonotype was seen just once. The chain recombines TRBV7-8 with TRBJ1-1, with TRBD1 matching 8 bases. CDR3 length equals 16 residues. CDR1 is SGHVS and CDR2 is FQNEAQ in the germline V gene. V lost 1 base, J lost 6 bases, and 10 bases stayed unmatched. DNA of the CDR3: TGTGCCAGCAGCTTAGGGTCGGGACAGGTCGTACCTGAAGCTTTCTTT. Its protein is CASSLGSGQVVPEAFF.

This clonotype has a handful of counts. DNA of the CDR3: TGTGCCAGCAGCTTAGATGGGGCTATTCAACCCTACACCTTC. Translated: CASSLDGAIQPYTF. V gene TRBV7-2 combines with J gene TRBJ1-2; TRBD1 might be the D (5 bases). CDR1 SGHTA and CDR2 FQGNSA come from the germline V gene. The V gene lost 1 base and the J gene lost 10 bases, with 16 bases spanning the gap. The CDR3 extends over 14 amino acids.

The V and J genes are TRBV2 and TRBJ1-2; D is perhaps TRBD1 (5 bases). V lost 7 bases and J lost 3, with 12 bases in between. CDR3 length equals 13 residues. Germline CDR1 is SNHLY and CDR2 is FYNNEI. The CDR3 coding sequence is TGTGCCAGCACCGAATTGGGGGACTATGGCTACACCTTC. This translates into CASTELGDYGYTF.

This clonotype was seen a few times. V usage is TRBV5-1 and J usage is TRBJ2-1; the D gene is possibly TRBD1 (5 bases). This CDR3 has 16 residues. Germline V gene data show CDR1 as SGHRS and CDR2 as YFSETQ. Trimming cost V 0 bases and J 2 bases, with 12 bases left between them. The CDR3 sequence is CASSLARAEAYNEQFF. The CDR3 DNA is TGCGCCAGCAGCTTGGCCAGGGCTGAGGCCTACAATGAGCAGTTCTTC. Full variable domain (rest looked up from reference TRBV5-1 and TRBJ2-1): KAGVTQTPRYLIKTRGQQVTLSCSPISGHRSVSWYQQTPGQGLQFLFEYFSETQRNKGNFPGRFSGRQFSNSRSEMNVSTLELGDSALYLCASSLARAEAYNEQFFGPGTRLTVL.

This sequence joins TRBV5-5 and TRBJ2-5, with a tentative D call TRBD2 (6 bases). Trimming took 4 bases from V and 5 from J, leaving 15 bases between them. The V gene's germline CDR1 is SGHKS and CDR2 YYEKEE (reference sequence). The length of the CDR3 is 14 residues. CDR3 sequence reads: CASSPEEGYETQYF. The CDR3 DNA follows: TGTGCCAGCAGCCCCGAGGAGGGTTACGAGACCCAGTACTTC.

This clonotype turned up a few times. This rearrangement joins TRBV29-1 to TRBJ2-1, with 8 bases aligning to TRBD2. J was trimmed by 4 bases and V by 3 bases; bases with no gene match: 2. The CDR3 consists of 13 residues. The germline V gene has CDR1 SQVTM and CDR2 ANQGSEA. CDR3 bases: TGCAGCGTTGACGGGGGGGATTACAATGAGCAGTTCTTC. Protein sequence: CSVDGGDYNEQFF.

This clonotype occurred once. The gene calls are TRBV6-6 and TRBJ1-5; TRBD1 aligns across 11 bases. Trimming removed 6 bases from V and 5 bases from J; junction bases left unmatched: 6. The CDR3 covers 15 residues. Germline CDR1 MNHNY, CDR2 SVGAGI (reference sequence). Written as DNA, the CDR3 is TGTGCCAGCAGCCCGGGACAGGGGGTCGATCAGCCCCAGCATTTT. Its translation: CASSPGQGVDQPQHF.

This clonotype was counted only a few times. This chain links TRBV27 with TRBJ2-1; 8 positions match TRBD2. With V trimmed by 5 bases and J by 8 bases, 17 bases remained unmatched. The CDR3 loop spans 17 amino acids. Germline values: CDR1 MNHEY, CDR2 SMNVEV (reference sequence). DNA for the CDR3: TGTGCCAGCAGTAGTGCGAGGACGCGGGGGGTGTATCATGAGCAGTTCTTC. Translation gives CASSSARTRGVYHEQFF.

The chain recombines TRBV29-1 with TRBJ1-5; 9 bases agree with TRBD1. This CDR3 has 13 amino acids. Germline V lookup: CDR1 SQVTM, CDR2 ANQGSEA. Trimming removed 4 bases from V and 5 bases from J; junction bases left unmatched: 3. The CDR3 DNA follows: TGCAGCGTTGGGGGACAGGGCGATCAGCCCCAGCATTTT. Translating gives CSVGGQGDQPQHF.

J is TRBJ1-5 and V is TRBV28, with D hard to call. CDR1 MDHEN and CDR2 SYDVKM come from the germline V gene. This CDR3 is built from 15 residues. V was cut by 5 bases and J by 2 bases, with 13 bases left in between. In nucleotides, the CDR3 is TGTGCCAGCAGTCCCGTGGGGAATGGCAATCAGCCCCAGCATTTT. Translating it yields CASSPVGNGNQPQHF.

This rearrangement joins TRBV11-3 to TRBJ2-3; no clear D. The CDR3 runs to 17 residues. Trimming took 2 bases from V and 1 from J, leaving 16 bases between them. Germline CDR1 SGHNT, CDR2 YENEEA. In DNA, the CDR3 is TGTGCCAGCAGCTTAACGGTTTGGCCCCATGGCACAGATACGCAGTATTTT. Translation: CASSLTVWPHGTDTQYF.

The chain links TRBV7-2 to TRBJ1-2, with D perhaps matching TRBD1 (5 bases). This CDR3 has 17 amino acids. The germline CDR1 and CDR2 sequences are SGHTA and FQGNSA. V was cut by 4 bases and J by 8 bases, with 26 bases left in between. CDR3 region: CASSSRRSGTGGRGYTF. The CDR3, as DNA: TGTGCCAGCAGCTCACGACGATCAGGGACGGGGGGGAGAGGCTACACCTTC.

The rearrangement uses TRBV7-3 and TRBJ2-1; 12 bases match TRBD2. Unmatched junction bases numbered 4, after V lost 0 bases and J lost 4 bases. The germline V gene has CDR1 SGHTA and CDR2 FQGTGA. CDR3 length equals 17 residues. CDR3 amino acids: CASSLTRTSGGYNEQFF. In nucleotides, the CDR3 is TGTGCCAGCAGCTTAACGAGAACTAGCGGGGGGTACAATGAGCAGTTCTTC.

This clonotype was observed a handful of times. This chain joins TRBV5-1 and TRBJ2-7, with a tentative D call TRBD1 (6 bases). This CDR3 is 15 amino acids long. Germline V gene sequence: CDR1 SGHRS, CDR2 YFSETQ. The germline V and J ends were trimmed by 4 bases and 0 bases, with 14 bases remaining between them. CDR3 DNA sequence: TGCGCCAGCAGCCTCGGGACACTTTTCTCCTACGAGCAGTACTTC. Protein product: CASSLGTLFSYEQYF.

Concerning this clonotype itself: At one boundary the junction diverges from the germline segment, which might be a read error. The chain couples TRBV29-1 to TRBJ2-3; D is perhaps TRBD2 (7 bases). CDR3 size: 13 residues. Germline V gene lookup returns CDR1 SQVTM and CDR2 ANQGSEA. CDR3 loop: CGVRGLSTDTQYF. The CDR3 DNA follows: TGCGGCGTGCGGGGGCTCAGCACAGATACGCAGTATTTT.

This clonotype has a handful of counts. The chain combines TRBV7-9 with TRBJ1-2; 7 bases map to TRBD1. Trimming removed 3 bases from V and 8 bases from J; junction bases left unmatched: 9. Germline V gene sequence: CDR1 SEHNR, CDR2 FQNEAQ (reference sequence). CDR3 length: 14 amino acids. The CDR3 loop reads CASSLSTGVVGYTF. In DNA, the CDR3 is TGTGCCAGCAGCTTGAGTACAGGGGTTGTGGGCTACACCTTC.

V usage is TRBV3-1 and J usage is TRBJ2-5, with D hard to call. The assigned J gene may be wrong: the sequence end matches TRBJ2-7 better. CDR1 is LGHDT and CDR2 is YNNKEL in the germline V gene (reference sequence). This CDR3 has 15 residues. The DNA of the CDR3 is TGTGCCAGCAGCCAAGTAACTGGCGGTGCCTACGAGCAGTACTTC. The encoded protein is CASSQVTGGAYEQYF.

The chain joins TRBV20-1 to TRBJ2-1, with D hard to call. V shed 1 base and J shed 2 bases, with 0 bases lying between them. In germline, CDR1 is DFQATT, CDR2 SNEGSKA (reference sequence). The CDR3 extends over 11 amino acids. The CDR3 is CSARAYNEQFF. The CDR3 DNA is TGCAGTGCTAGAGCCTACAATGAGCAGTTCTTC.

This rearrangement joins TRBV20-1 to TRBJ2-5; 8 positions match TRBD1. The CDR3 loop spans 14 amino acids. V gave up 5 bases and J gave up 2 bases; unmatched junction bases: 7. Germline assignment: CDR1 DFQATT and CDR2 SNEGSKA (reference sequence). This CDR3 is CSAPSGGQQETQYF. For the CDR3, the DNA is TGCAGTGCTCCCTCAGGGGGCCAGCAAGAGACCCAGTACTTC.

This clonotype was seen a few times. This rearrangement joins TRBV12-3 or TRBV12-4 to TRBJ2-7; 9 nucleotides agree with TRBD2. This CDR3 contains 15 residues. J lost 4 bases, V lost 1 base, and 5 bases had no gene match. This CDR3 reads CASSLVSGSPYEQYF. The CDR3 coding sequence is TGTGCCAGCAGTTTAGTTAGCGGGAGCCCTTACGAGCAGTACTTC.